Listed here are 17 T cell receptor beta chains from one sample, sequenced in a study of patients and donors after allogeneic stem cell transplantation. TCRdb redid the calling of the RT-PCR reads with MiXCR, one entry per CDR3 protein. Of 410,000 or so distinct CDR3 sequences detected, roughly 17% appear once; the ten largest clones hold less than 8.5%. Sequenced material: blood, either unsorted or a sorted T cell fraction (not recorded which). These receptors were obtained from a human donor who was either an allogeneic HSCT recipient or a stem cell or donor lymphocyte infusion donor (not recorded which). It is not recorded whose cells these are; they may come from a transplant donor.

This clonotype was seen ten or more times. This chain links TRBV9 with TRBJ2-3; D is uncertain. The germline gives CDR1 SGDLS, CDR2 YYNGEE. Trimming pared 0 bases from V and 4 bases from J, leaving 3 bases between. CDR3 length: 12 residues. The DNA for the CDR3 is TGTGCCAGCAGCGTAGAACCAGATACGCAGTATTTT. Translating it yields CASSVEPDTQYF.

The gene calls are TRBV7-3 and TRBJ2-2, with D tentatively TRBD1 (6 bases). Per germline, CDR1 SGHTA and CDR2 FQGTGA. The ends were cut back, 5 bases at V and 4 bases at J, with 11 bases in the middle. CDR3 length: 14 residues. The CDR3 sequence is CASSKGQPTGELFF. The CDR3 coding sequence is TGTGCCAGCAGCAAGGGACAACCCACCGGGGAGCTGTTTTTT.

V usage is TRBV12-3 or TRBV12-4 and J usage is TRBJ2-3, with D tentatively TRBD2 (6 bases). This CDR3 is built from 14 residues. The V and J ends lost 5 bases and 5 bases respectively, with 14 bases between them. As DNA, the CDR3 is TGTGCCAGCAGTGGGGGGTTCGGCGGAGATACGCAGTATTTT. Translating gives CASSGGFGGDTQYF.

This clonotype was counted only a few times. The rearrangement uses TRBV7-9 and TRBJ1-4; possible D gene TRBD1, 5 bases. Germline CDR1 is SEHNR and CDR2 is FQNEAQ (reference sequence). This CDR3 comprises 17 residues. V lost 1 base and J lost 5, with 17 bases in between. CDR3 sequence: CASSLGKGRAVNEKLFF. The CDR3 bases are TGTGCCAGCAGCTTAGGAAAGGGACGGGCGGTGAATGAAAAACTGTTTTTT.

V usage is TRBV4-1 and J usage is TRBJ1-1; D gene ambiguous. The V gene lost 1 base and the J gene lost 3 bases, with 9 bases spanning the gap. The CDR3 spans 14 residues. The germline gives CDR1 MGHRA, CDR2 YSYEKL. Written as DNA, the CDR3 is TGCGCCAGCAGCCAAGGGCAGCGCCACACTGAAGCTTTCTTT. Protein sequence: CASSQGQRHTEAFF.

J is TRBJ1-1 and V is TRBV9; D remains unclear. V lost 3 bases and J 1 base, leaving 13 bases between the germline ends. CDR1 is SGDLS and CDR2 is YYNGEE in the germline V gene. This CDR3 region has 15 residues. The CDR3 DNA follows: TGTGCCAGCAGCGCCGGTCCATCCGGGAACACTGAAGCTTTCTTT. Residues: CASSAGPSGNTEAFF.

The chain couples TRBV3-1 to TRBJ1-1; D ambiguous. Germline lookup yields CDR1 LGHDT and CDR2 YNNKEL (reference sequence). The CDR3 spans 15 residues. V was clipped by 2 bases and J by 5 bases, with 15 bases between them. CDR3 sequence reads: CASSQRSLTGTEAFF. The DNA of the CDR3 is TGTGCCAGCAGCCAAAGGTCACTAACGGGGACTGAAGCTTTCTTT.

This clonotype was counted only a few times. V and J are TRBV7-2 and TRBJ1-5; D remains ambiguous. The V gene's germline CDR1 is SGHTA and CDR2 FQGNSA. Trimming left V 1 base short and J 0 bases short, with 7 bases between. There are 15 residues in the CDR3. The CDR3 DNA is TGTGCCAGCAGCTTAGTTCCAGATAGCAATCAGCCCCAGCATTTT. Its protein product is CASSLVPDSNQPQHF.

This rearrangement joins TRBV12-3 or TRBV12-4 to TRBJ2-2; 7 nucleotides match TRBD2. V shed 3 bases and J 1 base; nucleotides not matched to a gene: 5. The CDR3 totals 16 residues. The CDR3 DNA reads TGTGCCAGCAGTTTCGCTAGCGGAGGGAACACCGGGGAGCTGTTTTTT. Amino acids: CASSFASGGNTGELFF.

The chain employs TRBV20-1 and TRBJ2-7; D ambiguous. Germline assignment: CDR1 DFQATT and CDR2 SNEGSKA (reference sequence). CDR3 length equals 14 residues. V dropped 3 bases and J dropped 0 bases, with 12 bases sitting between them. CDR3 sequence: CSARNRLSSYEQYF. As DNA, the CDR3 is TGCAGTGCTAGGAACCGACTGAGCTCCTACGAGCAGTACTTC.

In nucleotides, the CDR3 is TGTGCCAGCAGCCCCGGAACCGTCCAGTCGGGCTACACCTTC. Translating it yields CASSPGTVQSGYTF. The chain uses TRBV7-9 and TRBJ1-2, with D unclear. Germline CDR1 and CDR2: SEHNR and FQNEAQ (reference sequence). Trimming took 5 bases from V and 8 from J, leaving 18 bases between them. The CDR3 totals 14 residues.

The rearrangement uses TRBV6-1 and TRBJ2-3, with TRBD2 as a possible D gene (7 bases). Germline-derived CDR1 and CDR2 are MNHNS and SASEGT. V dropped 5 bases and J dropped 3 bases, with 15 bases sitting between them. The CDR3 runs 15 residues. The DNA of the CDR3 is TGTGCCAGCAGTCCCGGCGGGGGCGGGACAGATACGCAGTATTTT. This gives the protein CASSPGGGGTDTQYF.

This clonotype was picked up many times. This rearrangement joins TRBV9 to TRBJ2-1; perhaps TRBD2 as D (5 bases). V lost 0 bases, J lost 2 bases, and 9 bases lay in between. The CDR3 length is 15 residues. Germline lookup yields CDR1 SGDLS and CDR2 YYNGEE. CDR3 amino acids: CASSVGTPAYNEQFF. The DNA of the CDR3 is TGTGCCAGCAGCGTAGGGACTCCCGCCTACAATGAGCAGTTCTTC.

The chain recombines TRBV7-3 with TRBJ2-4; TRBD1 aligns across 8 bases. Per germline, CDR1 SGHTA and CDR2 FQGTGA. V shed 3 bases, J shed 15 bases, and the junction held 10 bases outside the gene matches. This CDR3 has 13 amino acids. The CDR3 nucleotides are TGTGCCAGCAGCTTCCCCGCTAGGGACAGGTGGTACTTC. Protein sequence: CASSFPARDRWYF.

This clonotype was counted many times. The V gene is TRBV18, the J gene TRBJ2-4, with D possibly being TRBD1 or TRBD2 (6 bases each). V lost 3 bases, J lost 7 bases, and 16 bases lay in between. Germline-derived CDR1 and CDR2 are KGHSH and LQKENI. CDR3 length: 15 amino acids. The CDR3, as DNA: TGTGCCAGCTCACCGCCGCAGGGGAGGTGGAACATTCAGTACTTC. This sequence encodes CASSPPQGRWNIQYF.

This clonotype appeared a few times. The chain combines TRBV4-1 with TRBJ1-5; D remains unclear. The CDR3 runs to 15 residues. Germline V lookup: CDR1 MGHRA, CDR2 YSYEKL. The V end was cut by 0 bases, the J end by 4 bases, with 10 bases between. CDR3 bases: TGCGCCAGCAGCCAAGATCAGCGGCGAAATCAGCCCCAGCATTTT. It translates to CASSQDQRRNQPQHF.

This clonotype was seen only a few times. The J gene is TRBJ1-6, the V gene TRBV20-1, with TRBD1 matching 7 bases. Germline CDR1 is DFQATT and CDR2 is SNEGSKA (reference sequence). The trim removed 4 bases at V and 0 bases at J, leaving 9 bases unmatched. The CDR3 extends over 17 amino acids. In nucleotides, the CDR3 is TGCAGTGCTAACGAAGGGGGCTCGAGCTCCTATAATTCACCCCTCCACTTT. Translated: CSANEGGSSSYNSPLHF.